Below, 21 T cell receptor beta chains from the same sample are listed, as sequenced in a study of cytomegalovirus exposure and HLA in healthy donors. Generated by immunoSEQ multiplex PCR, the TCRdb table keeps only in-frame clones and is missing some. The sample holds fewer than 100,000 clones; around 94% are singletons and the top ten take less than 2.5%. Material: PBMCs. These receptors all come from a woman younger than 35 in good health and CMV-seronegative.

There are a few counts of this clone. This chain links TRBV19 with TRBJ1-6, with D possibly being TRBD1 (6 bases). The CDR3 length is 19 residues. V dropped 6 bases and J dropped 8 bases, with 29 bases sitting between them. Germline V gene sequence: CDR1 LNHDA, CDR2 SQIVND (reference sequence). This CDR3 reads CASSVRDTGVGSLDSPLHF. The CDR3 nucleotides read TGTGCCAGTAGCGTCCGGGACACCGGAGTGGGGTCGCTGGATTCACCCCTCCACTTT.

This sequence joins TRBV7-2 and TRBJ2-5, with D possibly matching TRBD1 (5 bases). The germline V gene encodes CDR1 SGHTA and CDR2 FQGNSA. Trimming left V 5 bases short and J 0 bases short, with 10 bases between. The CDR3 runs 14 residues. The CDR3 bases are TGTGCCAGCAGCCCGATAGGGGACCAAGAGACCCAGTACTTC. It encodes CASSPIGDQETQYF. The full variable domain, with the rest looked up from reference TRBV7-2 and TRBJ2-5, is GAGVSQSPSNKVTEKGKDVELRCDPISGHTALYWYRQSLGQGLEFLIYFQGNSAPDKSGLPSDRFSAERTGGSVSTLTIQRTQQEDSAVYLCASSPIGDQETQYFGPGTRLLVL.

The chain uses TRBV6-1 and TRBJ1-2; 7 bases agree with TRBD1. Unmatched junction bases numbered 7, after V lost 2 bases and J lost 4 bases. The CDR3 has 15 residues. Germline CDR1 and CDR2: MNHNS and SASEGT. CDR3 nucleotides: TGTGCCAGCAGTGAATCGAGGGGGCAGAGCTATGGCTACACCTTC. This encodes CASSESRGQSYGYTF.

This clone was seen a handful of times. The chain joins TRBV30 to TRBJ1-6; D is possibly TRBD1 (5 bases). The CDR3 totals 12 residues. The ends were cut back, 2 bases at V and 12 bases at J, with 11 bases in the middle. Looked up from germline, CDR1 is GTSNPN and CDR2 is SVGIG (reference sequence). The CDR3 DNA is TGTGCCTGGAGTCGAACTCAGGGACCCCTCCACTTT. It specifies CAWSRTQGPLHF.

The CDR3 nucleotides read TGTGCCAGTTCTAAGGGGGCAAATTCACCCCTCCACTTT. As protein: CASSKGANSPLHF. This chain uses TRBV19 with TRBJ1-6; 7 bases line up with TRBD1. The germline CDR1 and CDR2 sequences are LNHDA and SQIVND (reference sequence). CDR3 length: 13 residues. Trimming at V came to 8 bases and at J to 7 bases, leaving 5 bases not matched to a gene. The full variable domain, completed using reference TRBV19 and TRBJ1-6, is DGGITQSPKYLFRKEGQNVTLSCEQNLNHDAMYWYRQDPGQGLRLIYYSQIVNDFQKGDIAEGYSVSREKKESFPLTVTSAQKNPTAFYLCASSKGANSPLHFGNGTRLTVT.

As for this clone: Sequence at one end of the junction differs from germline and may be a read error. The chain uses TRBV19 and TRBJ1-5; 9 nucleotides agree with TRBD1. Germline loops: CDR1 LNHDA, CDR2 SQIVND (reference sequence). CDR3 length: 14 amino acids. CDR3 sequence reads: CASSITGGKQPQHF. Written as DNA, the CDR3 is TGTGCCAGTAGTATCACAGGGGGCAAGCAGCCCCAGCATTTT.

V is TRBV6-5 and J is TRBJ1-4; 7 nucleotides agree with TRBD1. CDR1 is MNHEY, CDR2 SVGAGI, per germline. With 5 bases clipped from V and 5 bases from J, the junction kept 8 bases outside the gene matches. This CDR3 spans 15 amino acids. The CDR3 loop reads CASSTGTAQNEKLFF. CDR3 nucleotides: TGTGCCAGCAGTACCGGGACAGCCCAAAATGAAAAACTGTTTTTT.

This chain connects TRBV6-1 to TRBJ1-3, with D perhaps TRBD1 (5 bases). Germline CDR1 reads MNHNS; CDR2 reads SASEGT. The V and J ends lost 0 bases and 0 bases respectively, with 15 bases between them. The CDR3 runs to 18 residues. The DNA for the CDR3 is TGTGCCAGCAGTGAAGCGCGTTCAGGGCTAAACTCTGGAAACACCATATATTTT. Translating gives CASSEARSGLNSGNTIYF.

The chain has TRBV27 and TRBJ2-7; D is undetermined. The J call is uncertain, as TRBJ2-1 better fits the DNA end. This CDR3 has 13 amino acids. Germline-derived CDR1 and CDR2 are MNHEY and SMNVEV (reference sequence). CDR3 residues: CASSSGYFDEQFF. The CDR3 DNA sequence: TGTGCCAGCAGTTCGGGTTATTTCGATGAGCAGTTCTTC.

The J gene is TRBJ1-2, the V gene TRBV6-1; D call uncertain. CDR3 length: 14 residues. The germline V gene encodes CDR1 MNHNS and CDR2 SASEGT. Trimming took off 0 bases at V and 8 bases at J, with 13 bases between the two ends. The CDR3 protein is CASSEARVWSGYTF. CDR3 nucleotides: TGTGCCAGCAGTGAAGCTCGTGTCTGGAGCGGCTACACCTTC.

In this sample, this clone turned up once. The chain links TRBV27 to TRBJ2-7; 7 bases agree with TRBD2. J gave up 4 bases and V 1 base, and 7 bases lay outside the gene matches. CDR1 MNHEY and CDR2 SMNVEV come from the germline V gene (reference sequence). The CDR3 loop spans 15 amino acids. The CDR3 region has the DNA TGTGCCAGCAGTTTATGGGGGACGGGAGGATACGAGCAGTACTTC. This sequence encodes CASSLWGTGGYEQYF.

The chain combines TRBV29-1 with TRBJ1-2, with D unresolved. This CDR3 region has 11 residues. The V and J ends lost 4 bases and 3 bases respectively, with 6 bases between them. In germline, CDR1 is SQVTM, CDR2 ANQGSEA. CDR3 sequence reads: CSVGGDYGYTF. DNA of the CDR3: TGCAGCGTTGGGGGAGACTATGGCTACACCTTC.

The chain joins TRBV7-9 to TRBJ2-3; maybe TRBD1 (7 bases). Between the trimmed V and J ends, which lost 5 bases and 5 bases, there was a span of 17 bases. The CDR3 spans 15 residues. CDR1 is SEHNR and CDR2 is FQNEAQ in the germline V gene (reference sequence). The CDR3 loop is CASSRVGGTEDTQYF. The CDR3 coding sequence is TGTGCCAGCAGCCGGGTCGGCGGGACAGAAGATACGCAGTATTTT.

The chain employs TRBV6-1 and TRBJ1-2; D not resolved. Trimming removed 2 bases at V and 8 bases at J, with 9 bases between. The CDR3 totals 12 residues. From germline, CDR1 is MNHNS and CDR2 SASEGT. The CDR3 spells CASSELRYGYTF. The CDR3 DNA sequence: TGTGCCAGCAGTGAATTGCGGTACGGCTACACCTTC.

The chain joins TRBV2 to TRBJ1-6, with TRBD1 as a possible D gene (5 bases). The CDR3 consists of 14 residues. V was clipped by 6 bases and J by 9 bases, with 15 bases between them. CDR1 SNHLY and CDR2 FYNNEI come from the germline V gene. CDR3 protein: CASRENTGGSPLHF. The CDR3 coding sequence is TGTGCCAGCAGGGAAAACACAGGCGGTTCACCCCTCCACTTT.

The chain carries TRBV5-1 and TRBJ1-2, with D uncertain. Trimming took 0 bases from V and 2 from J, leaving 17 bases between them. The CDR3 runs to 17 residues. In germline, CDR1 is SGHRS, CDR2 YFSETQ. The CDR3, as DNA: TGCGCCAGCAGCTTGGAGGATGAGTCACCGGGAAACTATGGCTACACCTTC. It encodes CASSLEDESPGNYGYTF.

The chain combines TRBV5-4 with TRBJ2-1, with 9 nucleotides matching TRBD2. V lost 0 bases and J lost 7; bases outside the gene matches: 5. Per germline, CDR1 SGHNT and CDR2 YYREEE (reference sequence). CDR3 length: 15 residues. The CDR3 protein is CASSLGLAGMNEQFF. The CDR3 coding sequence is TGTGCCAGCAGCTTGGGGCTAGCGGGGATGAATGAGCAGTTCTTC.

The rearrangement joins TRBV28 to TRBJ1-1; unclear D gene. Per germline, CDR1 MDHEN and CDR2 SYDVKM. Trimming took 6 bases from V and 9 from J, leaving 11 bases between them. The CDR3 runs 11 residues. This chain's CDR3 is CASSPAAKAFF. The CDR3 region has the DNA TGTGCCAGCAGCCCGGCGGCTAAAGCTTTCTTT.

In nucleotides, the CDR3 is TGTGCCACCAGCAGACCGGGAGCGGGAAGCTCCTACAATGAGCAGTTCTTC. Amino acids: CATSRPGAGSSYNEQFF. The chain recombines TRBV15 with TRBJ2-1, with 7 bases identical to TRBD2. The V gene end was trimmed by 2 bases and the J gene end by 0 bases; junction bases not matched to a gene: 7. Germline V gene sequence: CDR1 LNHNV, CDR2 YYDKDF (reference sequence). CDR3 length: 17 amino acids.

In nucleotides, the CDR3 is TGTGCCAGCAGCTTGGTCAAGGCGGGCTATGGCTACACCTTC. It encodes CASSLVKAGYGYTF. The chain recombines TRBV5-5 with TRBJ1-2; D gene uncertain. CDR3 size: 14 residues. Germline V CDR1 and CDR2: SGHKS, YYEKEE (reference sequence). Between the trimmed V and J ends, which lost 0 bases and 4 bases, there was a span of 10 bases.

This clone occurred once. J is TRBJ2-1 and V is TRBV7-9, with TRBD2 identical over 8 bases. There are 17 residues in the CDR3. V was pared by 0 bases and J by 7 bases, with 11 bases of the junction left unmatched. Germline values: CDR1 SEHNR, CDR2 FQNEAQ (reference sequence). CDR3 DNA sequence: TGTGCCAGCAGCTTAGCGATCAAGCGGGAGCGTGTAAATGAGCAGTTCTTC. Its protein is CASSLAIKRERVNEQFF. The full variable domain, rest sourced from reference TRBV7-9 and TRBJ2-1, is DTGVSQNPRHKITKRGQNVTFRCDPISEHNRLYWYRQTLGQGPEFLTYFQNEAQLEKSRLLSDRFSAERPKGSFSTLEIQRTEQGDSAMYLCASSLAIKRERVNEQFFGPGTRLTVL.